This is a list of T cell receptor beta chains from one sample in a study of PD-1 blockade in classical Hodgkin lymphoma. Repertoires were generated with immunoSEQ multiplex PCR, while TCRdb's copy carries only in-frame clones and drops some. The repertoire has roughly 40,000 clones, around nine tenths of them found once; the top ten carry roughly a tenth. Source: peripheral blood mononuclear cells (PBMCs), taken at baseline. All receptors derive from a human donor with classical Hodgkin lymphoma. Both conserved end residues are part of each CDR3. Fields, in order: D gene, clone size, J gene, V gene, CDR3 DNA, CDR3 protein. A D gene is named only where the DNA matches it firmly. A row's size may be missing; if present it is once, few, many or a size class.

d_gene: TRBD1
abundance: -
j_gene: TRBJ2-3
v_gene: TRBV6-5
CDR3nt: TGTGCCAGCAGTTACACCGGACAGGGGGCAACAGATACGCAGTATTTT
CDR3aa: CASSYTGQGATDTQYF

d_gene: -
abundance: -
j_gene: TRBJ2-3
v_gene: TRBV20-1
CDR3nt: TGCAGTGCGTGGGGCACAGATACGCAGTATTTT
CDR3aa: CSAWGTDTQYF

d_gene: TRBD1
abundance: -
j_gene: TRBJ2-2
v_gene: TRBV10-3
CDR3nt: TGTGCCATAAATGACAGGGGTTCCGGGGAGCTGTTTTTT
CDR3aa: CAINDRGSGELFF

d_gene: -
abundance: -
j_gene: TRBJ2-1
v_gene: TRBV27
CDR3nt: TGTGCCAGCACCTCACCCAGTCCGGGTAGGAATGAGCAGTTCTTC
CDR3aa: CASTSPSPGRNEQFF

d_gene: TRBD1
abundance: -
j_gene: TRBJ1-4
v_gene: TRBV19
CDR3nt: TGTGCCAGTAGGCCAACGGACAGGGCAACTAATGAAAAACTGTTTTTT
CDR3aa: CASRPTDRATNEKLFF

d_gene: -
abundance: -
j_gene: TRBJ1-3
v_gene: TRBV28
CDR3nt: TGTGCCAGCAGTTTATATGGGACGGGAAACTCTGGAAACACCATATATTTT
CDR3aa: CASSLYGTGNSGNTIYF

d_gene: -
abundance: -
j_gene: TRBJ2-7
v_gene: TRBV7-9
CDR3nt: TGTGCCAGCAGCTTGGGAGCGGCCAACCCCTACGAGCAGTACTTC
CDR3aa: CASSLGAANPYEQYF

d_gene: -
abundance: -
j_gene: TRBJ2-7
v_gene: TRBV7-9
CDR3nt: TGTGCCAGCTCCCCGACAGGAGGCTACGAGCAGTACTTC
CDR3aa: CASSPTGGYEQYF

d_gene: -
abundance: once
j_gene: TRBJ2-6
v_gene: TRBV6-5
CDR3nt: TGTGCCAGCAGTTACGGGACCTCTGGGGCCAACGTCCTGACTTTC
CDR3aa: CASSYGTSGANVLTF

d_gene: -
abundance: -
j_gene: TRBJ2-3
v_gene: TRBV6-4
CDR3nt: TGTGCCAGCAGTGAGACTCCAGGAGCAGATACGCAGTATTTT
CDR3aa: CASSETPGADTQYF

d_gene: -
abundance: -
j_gene: TRBJ2-5
v_gene: TRBV14
CDR3nt: TGTGCCAGCAGCCAAGATCTAGGCAGGGGCCAGCAAGAGACCCAGTACTTC
CDR3aa: CASSQDLGRGQQETQYF

d_gene: -
abundance: -
j_gene: TRBJ2-1
v_gene: TRBV5-1
CDR3nt: TGCGCCAGCAGCTTGGGAGGGCCACCCTACAATGAGCAGTTCTTC
CDR3aa: CASSLGGPPYNEQFF

d_gene: TRBD1
abundance: -
j_gene: TRBJ2-7
v_gene: TRBV7-2
CDR3nt: TGTGCCAGCAGCTCTAAGAAGTTCTCCGGGACAGGGCCCACCGAGCAGTACTTC
CDR3aa: CASSSKKFSGTGPTEQYF

d_gene: -
abundance: -
j_gene: TRBJ2-2
v_gene: TRBV5-4
CDR3nt: TGTGCCAGCAGCAACCCGGACAGCTACACCGGGGAGCTGTTTTTT
CDR3aa: CASSNPDSYTGELFF

d_gene: TRBD1
abundance: -
j_gene: TRBJ2-7
v_gene: TRBV28
CDR3nt: TGTGCCAGCAGTGCCGTCGGGACAGTCTCCTACGAGCAGTACTTC
CDR3aa: CASSAVGTVSYEQYF

d_gene: TRBD2
abundance: -
j_gene: TRBJ2-1
v_gene: TRBV14
CDR3nt: TGTGCCAGCAGCCAATCACCGGGAGGGAGGCAGTTCTTC
CDR3aa: CASSQSPGGRQFF

d_gene: TRBD1
abundance: once
j_gene: TRBJ2-2
v_gene: TRBV6-1
CDR3nt: TGTGCCAGCAGTCTCGGGACAGGGGACACCGGGGAGCTGTTTTTT
CDR3aa: CASSLGTGDTGELFF

d_gene: TRBD1
abundance: -
j_gene: TRBJ1-4
v_gene: TRBV9
CDR3nt: TGTGCCAGCAGCATCGGACAGGGCTATGAAAAACTGTTTTTT
CDR3aa: CASSIGQGYEKLFF

d_gene: -
abundance: -
j_gene: TRBJ2-7
v_gene: TRBV11-3
CDR3nt: TGTGCCAGCAGCCCCCCAGGGGGGCACGAGCAGTACTTC
CDR3aa: CASSPPGGHEQYF

d_gene: -
abundance: once
j_gene: TRBJ2-7
v_gene: TRBV2
CDR3nt: TGTGCCAGCAGTGAAGGGCTGGTGATCGGCGAGCAGTACTTC
CDR3aa: CASSEGLVIGEQYF

d_gene: -
abundance: -
j_gene: TRBJ2-2
v_gene: TRBV6-1
CDR3nt: TGTGCCAGCAGTGACTTTCACGGTTCCACCGGGGAGCTGTTTTTT
CDR3aa: CASSDFHGSTGELFF

d_gene: -
abundance: -
j_gene: TRBJ2-3
v_gene: TRBV19
CDR3nt: TGTGCCAGTAGTACCAGCACAGATACGCAGTATTTT
CDR3aa: CASSTSTDTQYF

d_gene: TRBD1
abundance: -
j_gene: TRBJ2-5
v_gene: TRBV19
CDR3nt: TGTGCCAGTAGCAGGGACAGGCAGACGGACCAGTACTTC
CDR3aa: CASSRDRQTDQYF

d_gene: -
abundance: once
j_gene: TRBJ2-5
v_gene: TRBV9
CDR3nt: TGTGCCAGCAGCGTAGGGGCCAGTGCTCTGGAGACCCAGTACTTC
CDR3aa: CASSVGASALETQYF

d_gene: TRBD1
abundance: -
j_gene: TRBJ1-2
v_gene: TRBV6-5
CDR3nt: TGTGCCAGCAGACCGACAGGGAGGGATGGCTACACCTTC
CDR3aa: CASRPTGRDGYTF

d_gene: -
abundance: -
j_gene: TRBJ1-2
v_gene: TRBV18
CDR3nt: TGTGCCAGCTCCGCAAAGCCCGCCAAAGACGGTAACTATGGCTACACCTTC
CDR3aa: CASSAKPAKDGNYGYTF

d_gene: -
abundance: -
j_gene: TRBJ2-7
v_gene: TRBV19
CDR3nt: TGTGCCAGTAGTCCGTCCGTGGGTCCCTACGAGCAGTACTTC
CDR3aa: CASSPSVGPYEQYF

d_gene: TRBD1
abundance: -
j_gene: TRBJ2-7
v_gene: TRBV15
CDR3nt: TGTGCCACCAGCAGGGACAGGGCATCGGACGAGCAGTACTTC
CDR3aa: CATSRDRASDEQYF

d_gene: -
abundance: -
j_gene: TRBJ2-1
v_gene: TRBV9
CDR3nt: TGTGCCAGCAGCGCCGGTTCTGGAGATGAGCAGTTCTTC
CDR3aa: CASSAGSGDEQFF

d_gene: -
abundance: few
j_gene: TRBJ1-4
v_gene: TRBV27
CDR3nt: TGTGCCAGCAGTACGTTGACAGAGCGAGTAACTAATGAAAAACTGTTTTTT
CDR3aa: CASSTLTERVTNEKLFF

d_gene: -
abundance: medium-sized
j_gene: TRBJ1-5
v_gene: TRBV21-1
CDR3nt: TGTGCCAGCAGCAAAGTTGCCAAGAGCAATCAGCCCCAGCATTTT
CDR3aa: CASSKVAKSNQPQHF

d_gene: -
abundance: -
j_gene: TRBJ2-3
v_gene: TRBV5-4
CDR3nt: TGTGCCAGCAGCTTATCTCGAGGGTCAGATACGCAGTATTTT
CDR3aa: CASSLSRGSDTQYF

d_gene: -
abundance: -
j_gene: TRBJ1-2
v_gene: TRBV10-3
CDR3nt: TGTGCCATCAGTGAGACGGAGAGGAGGCACACAAACTATGGCTACACCTTC
CDR3aa: CAISETERRHTNYGYTF

d_gene: -
abundance: -
j_gene: TRBJ2-1
v_gene: TRBV28
CDR3nt: TGTGCCAGCAACCCGGCGGGGACCACAAATGAGCAGTTCTTC
CDR3aa: CASNPAGTTNEQFF

d_gene: -
abundance: -
j_gene: TRBJ2-3
v_gene: TRBV27
CDR3nt: TGTGCCAGCAGGGGGCGGGACAGAAGCACAGATACGCAGTATTTT
CDR3aa: CASRGRDRSTDTQYF

d_gene: TRBD2
abundance: -
j_gene: TRBJ2-1
v_gene: TRBV28
CDR3nt: TGTGCCAGCAGTCCCAGCGGGAGGGCCGCCAATGAGCAGTTCTTC
CDR3aa: CASSPSGRAANEQFF

d_gene: -
abundance: once
j_gene: TRBJ2-3
v_gene: TRBV11-2
CDR3nt: TGTGCCAGCAGCTTACTCCGGGACTCCACAGATACGCAGTATTTT
CDR3aa: CASSLLRDSTDTQYF

d_gene: -
abundance: -
j_gene: TRBJ1-6
v_gene: TRBV9
CDR3nt: TGTGCCAGCAGCCCAGCGGGAGGCCCCTCCTATAATTCACCCCTCCACTTT
CDR3aa: CASSPAGGPSYNSPLHF

d_gene: -
abundance: -
j_gene: TRBJ2-7
v_gene: TRBV5-6
CDR3nt: TGTGCCAGCAGCTTGACAGGGAACCTACTTAAGCAGTACTTC
CDR3aa: CASSLTGNLLKQYF

d_gene: TRBD2
abundance: -
j_gene: TRBJ2-3
v_gene: TRBV7-6
CDR3nt: TGTGCCAGCAGCTTAGATGGGGCGGGAGTAGGAACAGATACGCAGTATTTT
CDR3aa: CASSLDGAGVGTDTQYF

d_gene: -
abundance: -
j_gene: TRBJ2-7
v_gene: TRBV5-1
CDR3nt: TGCGCCAGCAGCTTGGGGGGACAAAGCTACGAGCAGTACTTC
CDR3aa: CASSLGGQSYEQYF

d_gene: -
abundance: -
j_gene: TRBJ1-2
v_gene: TRBV4-2
CDR3nt: TGTGCCAGCAGCCAAGGCCAGGTGACCTATGGCTACACCTTC
CDR3aa: CASSQGQVTYGYTF

d_gene: TRBD2
abundance: -
j_gene: TRBJ2-5
v_gene: TRBV4-1
CDR3nt: TGCGCCAGCAGCCAAGATGACACTAGCGGGAGCAGAGAGACCCAGTACTTC
CDR3aa: CASSQDDTSGSRETQYF

d_gene: TRBD2
abundance: medium-sized
j_gene: TRBJ2-1
v_gene: TRBV9
CDR3nt: TGTGCCAGCAGCGAGGTACTAGCGGGAAACAATGAGCAGTTCTTC
CDR3aa: CASSEVLAGNNEQFF

d_gene: TRBD1
abundance: medium-sized
j_gene: TRBJ1-2
v_gene: TRBV7-9
CDR3nt: TGTGCCAGCAACCCAACAGGGGGAAAGTGGGATGGCTACACCTTC
CDR3aa: CASNPTGGKWDGYTF

d_gene: -
abundance: -
j_gene: TRBJ1-2
v_gene: TRBV11-2
CDR3nt: TGTGCCAGCAGCACCGACAGGAACTATGGCTACACCTTC
CDR3aa: CASSTDRNYGYTF

d_gene: TRBD2
abundance: -
j_gene: TRBJ2-7
v_gene: TRBV27
CDR3nt: TGTGCCAGCAGTTCCACTAGCGGGCTCCCCTACGAGCAGTACTTC
CDR3aa: CASSSTSGLPYEQYF

d_gene: -
abundance: -
j_gene: TRBJ1-5
v_gene: TRBV7-2
CDR3nt: TGTGCCAGCAGCCCCGGGGGCTTCAGCAATCAGCCCCAGCATTTT
CDR3aa: CASSPGGFSNQPQHF

d_gene: -
abundance: -
j_gene: TRBJ1-4
v_gene: TRBV2
CDR3nt: TGTGCCAGCGGGGATACAGGAGAGCGAAAACTGTTTTTT
CDR3aa: CASGDTGERKLFF

d_gene: TRBD2
abundance: -
j_gene: TRBJ2-1
v_gene: TRBV7-2
CDR3nt: TGTGCCAGCAGCTCCTTGGGGCTAGCGGACAATGAGCAGTTCTTC
CDR3aa: CASSSLGLADNEQFF

d_gene: -
abundance: -
j_gene: TRBJ2-3
v_gene: TRBV14
CDR3nt: TGTGCCAGCAGCCGGATACTGGGAGATACGCAGTATTTT
CDR3aa: CASSRILGDTQYF

d_gene: -
abundance: -
j_gene: TRBJ2-7
v_gene: TRBV11-3
CDR3nt: TGTGCCAGCAGCTCAGGGGTCTCCTACGAGCAGTACTTC
CDR3aa: CASSSGVSYEQYF

d_gene: -
abundance: -
j_gene: TRBJ1-2
v_gene: TRBV5-1
CDR3nt: TGCGCCAGCAGCTGGGGCCGCCAAGACTATGGCTACACCTTC
CDR3aa: CASSWGRQDYGYTF

d_gene: TRBD1
abundance: once
j_gene: TRBJ2-1
v_gene: TRBV28
CDR3nt: TGTGCCACCTACCCTCAGGACAGGGGGAATGAGCAGTTCTTC
CDR3aa: CATYPQDRGNEQFF

d_gene: -
abundance: -
j_gene: TRBJ2-7
v_gene: TRBV6-5
CDR3nt: TGTGCCACCCGAGGGGGTTACGAGCAGTACTTC
CDR3aa: CATRGGYEQYF

d_gene: TRBD1
abundance: -
j_gene: TRBJ1-2
v_gene: TRBV18
CDR3nt: TGTGCCAGCTCACCAGGGACAGACTATGGCTACACCTTC
CDR3aa: CASSPGTDYGYTF

d_gene: -
abundance: -
j_gene: TRBJ2-7
v_gene: TRBV5-4
CDR3nt: TGTGCCAGCAGCCCGGCCGGGGTGGCTGCCTACGAGCAGTACTTC
CDR3aa: CASSPAGVAAYEQYF